This TCR beta chain was sequenced during a study of regulatory T cells in long-lasting Graves disease. On the study more broadly: For under 3 months, newly diagnosed Graves' patients had been taking antithyroid drugs. Whole-study findings and limits: Researchers examined only peripheral blood and not thyroid tissue.

Time point defined: newly diagnosed GD, antithyroid drugs for less than 3 months. The TCR library was made from RNA that had been extracted from PBMCs in TRIzol. The germline gives CDR1 SQVTM, CDR2 ANQGSEA. This CDR3 has 15 residues. Between the trimmed V and J ends, which lost 6 bases and 0 bases, there was a span of 17 bases. At least ten counts were recorded for this clonotype. The target antigen is unknown. For TCR beta, libraries came from iRepertoire HTBI primers and Arm-PCR of CDR3 regions. TCRdb used MiXCR to reprocess the multiplex PCR reads, holding one entry per CDR3 protein. The data hold under 400,000 distinct CDR3 sequences, with approximately 15% observed a single time. These records were also assigned to another study, of T cells in Graves' hyperthyroidism and ophthalmopathy. As that report states: Diagnoses were established using clinical symptoms, serum thyroxine and TRAb, thyroid ultrasound and orbital computed tomography. Primed by the HTBI set, a first-round RT-PCR was run on the TCR CDR3.

The material was peripheral blood mononuclear cells (PBMCs), obtained at new diagnosis, from a patient treated with antithyroid drugs. The V gene is TRBV29-1, the J gene TRBJ2-5, with D unclear. The TCR comes from a man in his forties with Graves disease. CDR3 DNA: TGCAGCGTGACACAGCCTAACCGTTACCAAGAGACCCAGTACTTC. Translating it yields CSVTQPNRYQETQYF.